The clone carrying this T cell receptor (beta chain) was recorded a few times. Its specificity is unknown. For TCRbeta, the library was prepared with unique molecular identifiers. MiXCR, applied by TCRdb to the PCR reads, yields one record per CDR3 protein. Counted here are around 450,000 distinct CDR3 sequences, about 17% occurring once; the ten biggest clones make up roughly 27%. V was pared by 2 bases and J by 3 bases, with 3 bases of the junction left unmatched. The CDR3 has 15 residues. In germline, CDR1 is DFQATT, CDR2 SNEGSKA (reference sequence). The sample originates from a study of T-cell reconstitution after alpha-beta-depleted transplantation in children. Study-wide results and limits: One year after transplant, T-cell counts and diversity came mostly from newly produced T cells. Reported findings indicate that, about two months after transplant, alpha-beta T cells came from several hundred expanded clones, which were derived from non-depleted graft cells.

This receptor was taken from a boy less than two years old who had a stem cell transplant for Wiskott-Aldrich syndrome, so the T cells may come from the graft donor. The chain is built from TRBV20-1 and TRBJ2-3; the match to TRBD2 covers 12 bases. The sequences come from PBMCs, mostly from graft donor cells, collected 360 days after TCRalphabeta/CD19-depleted stem cell transplant. The CDR3 loop reads CSARLAGGLTDTQYF. The CDR3, as DNA: TGCAGTGCTAGACTAGCGGGAGGGCTGACAGATACGCAGTATTTT.